Below are 18 T cell receptor beta chains sequenced from a single sample in a study of blood T cells in healthy people across ages. The authors ran a second PCR of roughly 6 to 12 cycles using a sample-barcoded 5' primer and a J-beta primer mix. TCRdb itself ran the 5' RACE reads through MiXCR, one entry per CDR3 protein. The sample carries approximately 1.5 million distinct CDR3 sequences, roughly 43% recorded once. Sequencing was done on a sample of blood. The source of these receptors is a woman aged 18-29 years in good health.

The chain uses TRBV29-1 and TRBJ2-1; TRBD1 or TRBD2 may be the D gene (5 bases each). The CDR3 covers 14 residues. Germline CDR1 SQVTM, CDR2 ANQGSEA. The V end lost 4 bases, the J end lost 4 bases, and 14 bases lay between the germline ends. The CDR3 DNA reads as TGCAGCGTTGCTCATCGGGGCTCTTACAATGAGCAGTTCTTC. It yields the protein CSVAHRGSYNEQFF.

The chain is built from TRBV6-6 and TRBJ1-2; D call uncertain. CDR3 size: 11 residues. CDR1 is MNHNY and CDR2 is SVGAGI in the germline V gene (reference sequence). Trimming took 8 bases from V and 5 from J, leaving 9 bases between them. CDR3 sequence: CASLGIYGYTF. DNA of the CDR3: TGTGCCAGCCTAGGGATTTATGGCTACACCTTC.

The chain carries TRBV4-1 and TRBJ2-3; a possible D gene is TRBD2 (6 bases). The germline gives CDR1 MGHRA, CDR2 YSYEKL. This CDR3 spans 17 amino acids. V lost 0 bases to trimming and J lost 7 bases, with 20 bases between them. CDR3 DNA: TGCGCCAGCAGCCAAGATAATTTAACGCGGGGAAAGAATACGCAGTATTTT. Translation gives CASSQDNLTRGKNTQYF.

The genes are TRBV18 and TRBJ2-7; D is unresolved. CDR1 and CDR2 from the germline V gene are KGHSH and LQKENI. This CDR3 is 16 amino acids long. The ends were cut back, 0 bases at V and 7 bases at J, with 19 bases in the middle. CDR3 nucleotides: TGTGCCAGCTCACCACCCCGGGCCCACCTACACAATGAGCAGTACTTC. It yields the protein CASSPPRAHLHNEQYF.

This clonotype was seen a few times. The V and J genes are TRBV29-1 and TRBJ2-7; D is undetermined. Germline V gene data show CDR1 as SQVTM and CDR2 as ANQGSEA. The V gene lost 4 bases and the J gene lost 1 base, with 5 bases spanning the gap. The CDR3 has 11 residues. The chain's CDR3 is CSVVLSYEQYF. CDR3 sequence (DNA): TGCAGCGTTGTCTTATCCTACGAGCAGTACTTC.

The chain recombines TRBV12-3 or TRBV12-4 with TRBJ2-1; 9 nucleotides match TRBD2. This CDR3 comprises 16 residues. The J segment lost 1 base and the V segment lost 8 bases, leaving 9 bases of the junction unmatched. This chain's CDR3 is CASLTVLAGSYNEQFF. For the CDR3, the DNA is TGTGCCAGCCTCACCGTGCTAGCGGGATCCTACAATGAGCAGTTCTTC.

The chain carries TRBV9 and TRBJ2-3; perhaps TRBD2 as D (6 bases). Trimming left V 0 bases short and J 2 bases short, with 13 bases between. This CDR3 is built from 16 residues. The germline CDR1 and CDR2 sequences are SGDLS and YYNGEE. The CDR3 DNA reads as TGTGCCAGCAGCGTAGCGGGGGTACTTCCCACAGATACGCAGTATTTT. This gives the protein CASSVAGVLPTDTQYF.

The chain combines TRBV9 with TRBJ1-3; a weak D match, TRBD1 (6 bases). V lost 0 bases to trimming and J lost 4 bases, with 8 bases between them. CDR1 is SGDLS and CDR2 is YYNGEE in the germline V gene. The CDR3 is 14 residues long. The CDR3 loop reads CASSVGGAGNTIYF. The CDR3 bases are TGTGCCAGCAGCGTAGGGGGGGCAGGAAACACCATATATTTT.

The chain carries TRBV20-1 and TRBJ2-7, with TRBD2 matching over 14 bases. The ends lost 0 bases at V and 4 bases at J; junction bases unmatched: 8. CDR1 is DFQATT and CDR2 is SNEGSKA in the germline V gene (reference sequence). This CDR3 comprises 17 residues. CDR3 sequence reads: CSARDKWGTSGSYEQYF. The CDR3 coding sequence is TGCAGTGCTAGAGATAAGTGGGGGACTAGCGGGAGTTACGAGCAGTACTTC.

This clonotype occurred a few times. The rearrangement joins TRBV11-2 to TRBJ1-1; TRBD1 agrees at 9 bases. Germline V lookup: CDR1 SGHAT, CDR2 FQNNGV. The ends lost 5 bases at V and 1 base at J; junction bases unmatched: 11. The CDR3 contains 17 residues. CDR3 sequence: CASSLRGDRVRNTEAFF. In DNA form, the CDR3 reads TGTGCCAGCAGCCTTCGAGGGGACAGGGTAAGGAACACTGAAGCTTTCTTT.

The rearrangement links TRBV7-8 to TRBJ2-3; 8 bases line up with TRBD1. This CDR3 spans 17 amino acids. Germline values: CDR1 SGHVS, CDR2 FQNEAQ. V lost 1 base to trimming and J lost 0 bases; unmatched junction nucleotides: 6. The CDR3 nucleotides are TGTGCCAGCAGCTTAGGGCACAGGGGGAAAAGCACAGATACGCAGTATTTT. It yields the protein CASSLGHRGKSTDTQYF.

The chain is built from TRBV20-1 and TRBJ1-5, with D hard to call. Per germline, CDR1 DFQATT and CDR2 SNEGSKA (reference sequence). Trimming stripped 0 bases from V and 4 bases from J, with 4 bases between. The CDR3 is made up of 12 amino acids. CDR3 sequence: CSARERNQPQHF. CDR3 bases: TGCAGTGCTAGAGAAAGAAATCAGCCCCAGCATTTT.

The chain employs TRBV28 and TRBJ2-4; 9 bases agree with TRBD1. The DNA end lines up better with TRBJ2-7; the J call may be wrong. Germline CDR1 reads MDHEN; CDR2 reads SYDVKM. This CDR3 comprises 12 residues. The CDR3 protein is CATDRGGSEQYF. The CDR3 DNA follows: TGTGCCACCGACAGGGGGGGGTCCGAGCAGTACTTC.

The J gene is TRBJ1-1, the V gene TRBV20-1; 9 bases line up with TRBD1. This CDR3 has 14 residues. With 3 bases clipped from V and 1 base from J, the junction kept 3 bases outside the gene matches. CDR1 DFQATT and CDR2 SNEGSKA come from the germline V gene (reference sequence). In DNA form, the CDR3 reads TGCAGTGCTAGCGTACAGGGGGCGAACACTGAAGCTTTCTTT. It encodes CSASVQGANTEAFF.

This chain joins TRBV10-3 and TRBJ1-1; D is undetermined. The V gene's germline CDR1 is ENHRY and CDR2 SYGVKD. Between the trimmed V and J ends, which lost 3 bases and 2 bases, there was a span of 13 bases. This CDR3 region has 15 residues. CDR3 DNA sequence: TGTGCCATCAGTGATTTGTATCGGAGTAACACTGAAGCTTTCTTT. This translates into CAISDLYRSNTEAFF.

J is TRBJ2-1 and V is TRBV20-1; D is unclear. The CDR3 is 13 residues long. Trimming left V 5 bases short and J 4 bases short, with 12 bases between. CDR1 and CDR2 from the germline V gene are DFQATT and SNEGSKA (reference sequence). CDR3 DNA: TGCAGTGCTCCTCCCGACTTTTACAATGAGCAGTTCTTC. Translating gives CSAPPDFYNEQFF.

The rearrangement links TRBV7-9 to TRBJ1-6; maybe TRBD1 (5 bases). Trimming stripped 4 bases from V and 7 bases from J, with 8 bases between. The CDR3 runs 13 residues. The germline gives CDR1 SEHNR, CDR2 FQNEAQ (reference sequence). The chain's CDR3 is CASSSWGNSPLHF. The DNA for the CDR3 is TGTGCCAGCAGCTCATGGGGGAATTCACCCCTCCACTTT. Full variable domain (missing parts from reference TRBV7-9 and TRBJ1-6): DTGVSQNPRHKITKRGQNVTFRCDPISEHNRLYWYRQTLGQGPEFLTYFQNEAQLEKSRLLSDRFSAERPKGSFSTLEIQRTEQGDSAMYLCASSSWGNSPLHFGNGTRLTVT.

This clonotype was counted a few times. The chain is built from TRBV4-2 and TRBJ2-1; 11 bases fit TRBD2. V shed 2 bases, J shed 7 bases, and the junction held 7 bases outside the gene matches. The germline gives CDR1 LGHNA, CDR2 YNFKEQ. This CDR3 is built from 16 residues. This CDR3 is CASSQSPGLAANEQFF. The CDR3 coding sequence is TGTGCCAGCAGCCAATCGCCGGGACTAGCGGCTAATGAGCAGTTCTTC.